This T cell receptor (beta chain) stems from a study of blood T cell repertoires in COVID-19. The method was immunoSEQ multiplex PCR; TCRdb's version includes in-frame clones alone and lacks a portion of them. Here the sample spans about 130,000 clones, about 74% being singletons. From germline, CDR1 is KGHSH and CDR2 LQKENI. V dropped 3 bases and J dropped 4 bases, with 18 bases sitting between them. The CDR3 totals 16 residues. Sequencing was done on a sample of peripheral blood. The chain links TRBV18 to TRBJ1-2; no firm D call. The TCR comes from a man older than 75 with COVID-19, enrolled during active disease. The CDR3 spells CASSPTTLFLAYGYTF. The CDR3 DNA sequence: TGTGCCAGCTCACCTACGACATTGTTCCTAGCCTATGGCTACACCTTC.